These 2 T cell receptor beta chains were sequenced from one sample in a study of T cell responses to AZD1222 COVID-19 vaccine. This table comes from immunoSEQ multiplex PCR, and its TCRdb copy is limited to in-frame clones, with some not included. The sample lists 140,000 to 150,000 clones; over 80% were seen once. This specimen consisted of peripheral blood, obtained 28 days after the second AZD1222 dose. The receptors here all came from an adult who received the AZD1222 COVID-19 vaccine.

This CDR3 reads CASSPRVLADTNEQFF. The DNA for the CDR3 is TGTGCCAGCTCACCACGTGTACTAGCGGATACCAATGAGCAGTTCTTC. This rearrangement joins TRBV18 to TRBJ2-1; 8 bases are a match to TRBD2. The junction had 8 bases not matched to a gene; V was cut back by 1 base and J by 6 bases. The germline V gene has CDR1 KGHSH and CDR2 LQKENI. The CDR3 runs to 16 residues.

The chain has TRBV7-2 and TRBJ2-3; TRBD2 is a possible D gene (6 bases). Germline V CDR1 and CDR2: SGHTA, FQGNSA. CDR3 length: 17 amino acids. V shed 1 base and J shed 3 bases, with 17 bases lying between them. The CDR3 loop is CASSLVRSGTGTDTQYF. The CDR3 DNA sequence: TGTGCCAGCAGCTTAGTTCGGTCGGGGACTGGGACAGATACGCAGTATTTT.